These 14 T cell receptor beta chains were sequenced from one sample in a study of control samples from healthy donors and cancer patients. Profiling relied on immunoSEQ multiplex PCR, and the TCRdb table lists in-frame clones only, not all of them. The sample consists of some 120,000 clones, around 86% of them appearing once. Source material: blood. These receptor sequences come from a man aged 40-50 years in good health.

The chain couples TRBV24-1 to TRBJ1-2; D may be TRBD1 (5 bases). Germline-derived CDR1 and CDR2 are KGHDR and SFDVKD. V shed 5 bases and J shed 2 bases, with 17 bases lying between them. This CDR3 contains 16 residues. CDR3 in DNA: TGTGCCACCAGTGCCCTGGGGGACGGAGAAAACTATGGCTACACCTTC. It is translated as CATSALGDGENYGYTF.

This clone is classed as medium-sized. V and J are TRBV12-3 or TRBV12-4 and TRBJ1-6; D not resolved. The CDR3 length is 13 residues. V was cut by 8 bases and J by 7 bases, with 12 bases left in between. The CDR3 spells CASRYLLNSPLHF. As DNA, the CDR3 is TGTGCCAGCCGGTACCTCCTGAATTCACCCCTCCACTTT.

This sequence joins TRBV27 and TRBJ1-2, with D possibly matching TRBD1 (5 bases). V lost 3 bases, J lost 4 bases, and 12 bases lay in between. The germline V gene has CDR1 MNHEY and CDR2 SMNVEV (reference sequence). This CDR3 spans 14 amino acids. CDR3 loop: CASSFNRRSYGYTF. The CDR3 DNA follows: TGTGCCAGCAGTTTCAACAGGAGGTCCTATGGCTACACCTTC.

This clone was recorded a few times. This chain connects TRBV30 to TRBJ2-3; 9 bases match TRBD2. The CDR3 consists of 14 residues. V shed 7 bases, J shed 4 bases, and the junction held 9 bases outside the gene matches. Germline CDR1 and CDR2: GTSNPN and SVGIG (reference sequence). The CDR3: CASTGRGGPDTQYF. Written as DNA, the CDR3 is TGTGCCTCTACCGGGCGGGGGGGCCCAGATACGCAGTATTTT.

This chain uses TRBV7-9 with TRBJ2-1; 8 bases match TRBD2. V shed 1 base and J 5 bases; nucleotides not matched to a gene: 7. Germline V gives CDR1 SEHNR, CDR2 FQNEAQ (reference sequence). The CDR3 runs to 16 residues. CDR3 DNA: TGTGCCAGCAGCTTAGAGGAGCGGGGGCGTAACAATGAGCAGTTCTTC. It translates to CASSLEERGRNNEQFF.

The chain recombines TRBV18 with TRBJ1-1; D not certain. The CDR3 covers 13 residues. Germline values: CDR1 KGHSH, CDR2 LQKENI. V lost 0 bases, J lost 7 bases, and 9 bases lay in between. DNA for the CDR3: TGTGCCAGCTCACCACCGAGTATCCATGAAGCTTTCTTT. Translation: CASSPPSIHEAFF.

The chain links TRBV18 to TRBJ1-5, with D possibly matching TRBD1 (6 bases). The germline V gene has CDR1 KGHSH and CDR2 LQKENI. V was pared by 3 bases and J by 3 bases, with 15 bases between. The CDR3 runs 16 residues. CDR3 bases: TGTGCCAGCTCACCCACAGCAGGGGCACTCAATCAGCCCCAGCATTTT. It codes for CASSPTAGALNQPQHF.

This chain joins TRBV4-1 and TRBJ1-6, with 9 bases matching TRBD1. In germline, CDR1 is MGHRA, CDR2 YSYEKL. The junction had 6 bases not matched to a gene; V was cut back by 3 bases and J by 9 bases. The CDR3 sequence is 15 residues long. In DNA, the CDR3 is TGCGCCAGCAGCCAGGGACAGGGCAGGAGTTCACCCCTCCACTTT. It encodes CASSQGQGRSSPLHF.

The rearrangement joins TRBV5-1 to TRBJ1-1; a possible D gene is TRBD1 (5 bases). CDR3 size: 13 residues. Germline values: CDR1 SGHRS, CDR2 YFSETQ. The V end was cut by 4 bases, the J end by 4 bases, with 11 bases between. CDR3 loop: CASSQGDSTEAFF. CDR3 DNA sequence: TGCGCCAGCAGCCAAGGAGACAGCACTGAAGCTTTCTTT. Full variable domain (outside the CDR3, taken from reference TRBV5-1 and TRBJ1-1): KAGVTQTPRYLIKTRGQQVTLSCSPISGHRSVSWYQQTPGQGLQFLFEYFSETQRNKGNFPGRFSGRQFSNSRSEMNVSTLELGDSALYLCASSQGDSTEAFFGQGTRLTVV.

The rearrangement joins TRBV10-1 to TRBJ2-4, with TRBD2 matching over 7 bases. Germline V lookup: CDR1 WNHNN, CDR2 SYGVQD (reference sequence). CDR3 length: 16 amino acids. V shed 7 bases, J shed 0 bases, and the junction held 9 bases outside the gene matches. The CDR3 sequence: CASIVEGGLAKNIQYF. DNA for the CDR3: TGCGCCAGCATCGTTGAGGGAGGGCTAGCCAAAAACATTCAGTACTTC.

The V gene is TRBV11-3, the J gene TRBJ2-7; 7 bases agree with TRBD1. Germline V CDR1 and CDR2: SGHNT, YENEEA. The CDR3 length is 16 residues. V shed 5 bases and J 3 bases; nucleotides not matched to a gene: 13. CDR3 nucleotides: TGTGCCAGCAGCCCGAGGACCGGGACAGAAAACTACGAGCAGTACTTC. Translated: CASSPRTGTENYEQYF. The full variable domain, in which reference TRBV11-3 and TRBJ2-7 provide the parts outside the CDR3, is EAGVVQSPRYKIIEKKQPVAFWCNPISGHNTLYWYLQNLGQGPELLIRYENEEAVDDSQLPKDRFSAERLKGVDSTLKIQPAELGDSAVYLCASSPRTGTENYEQYFGPGTRLTVT.

The V and J genes are TRBV19 and TRBJ2-7, with D possibly TRBD1 on 6 matching bases. The CDR3 covers 13 residues. V lost 5 bases and J lost 4, with 12 bases in between. CDR1 is LNHDA, CDR2 SQIVND, per germline (reference sequence). The CDR3 loop is CASSDGQQYEQYF. The CDR3 region has the DNA TGTGCCAGTAGTGATGGACAGCAGTACGAGCAGTACTTC.

This clone showed up many times. The chain uses TRBV6-6 and TRBJ1-6; D might be TRBD1 (6 bases). CDR1 and CDR2 (germline): MNHNY, SVGAGI (reference sequence). V lost 7 bases and J lost 5, with 18 bases in between. There are 16 residues in the CDR3. CDR3 coding DNA: TGTGCCAGCAAGTCCACTTCGGGGGCTAATAATTCACCCCTCCACTTT. As protein: CASKSTSGANNSPLHF.

V is TRBV11-2 and J is TRBJ2-7; 11 bases line up with TRBD1. V was pared by 3 bases and J by 0 bases, with 1 base of the junction left unmatched. Germline V gene sequence: CDR1 SGHAT, CDR2 FQNNGV. The CDR3 is made up of 15 amino acids. The CDR3 spells CASSLGTGGSYEQYF. The CDR3 DNA follows: TGTGCCAGCAGCTTGGGGACAGGGGGCTCCTACGAGCAGTACTTC.